The 20 T cell receptor beta chains given below trace back to one sample, sequenced in a study of T cell repertoires in cytomegalovirus infection. TCRdb recomputed calls from the reads with MiXCR, one row per CDR3 protein. The table lists 680,000 or so distinct CDR3 sequences, 35% of them singletons. The sample was PBMCs. These TCRs come from a human donor in good health (CMV status not recorded). Some clones in this sample may be carry-over from other donors' samples.

Note on this clonotype: The junction departs from the called germline gene at one end, perhaps through a read error. The chain uses TRBV6-6 and TRBJ1-3, with 8 bases aligning to TRBD1. Germline CDR1 MNHNY, CDR2 SVGAGI (reference sequence). The CDR3 loop spans 17 amino acids. CDR3 DNA: TGTGCCAGCTCTCATAGAAAAGACAGGGGTAGCAGAAACACCGTATATTTT. Its protein is CASSHRKDRGSRNTVYF.

This rearrangement joins TRBV7-8 to TRBJ2-7; D perhaps matches TRBD1 (5 bases). Germline assignment: CDR1 SGHVS and CDR2 FQNEAQ. This CDR3 comprises 14 residues. With 2 bases removed from V and 4 bases from J, the gap between germline ends came to 12 bases. The CDR3 DNA sequence: TGTGCCAGCAGCTTAATCGGACCAGGGTACGAGCAGTACTTC. Amino acid sequence: CASSLIGPGYEQYF.

A few counts support this clonotype. This chain uses TRBV4-1 with TRBJ1-5; no firm D call. The CDR3 has 16 amino acids. CDR1 is MGHRA and CDR2 is YSYEKL in the germline V gene. V was shortened by 0 bases and J by 7 bases, with 16 bases between the two germline ends. The CDR3 region is CASSQDTGWGGQPQHF. In nucleotides, the CDR3 is TGCGCCAGCAGCCAAGATACGGGGTGGGGTGGGCAGCCCCAGCATTTT.

This clonotype was seen more than once but under ten times. V usage is TRBV7-8 and J usage is TRBJ2-7; D is tentatively TRBD1 or TRBD2 (5 bases each). Per germline, CDR1 SGHVS and CDR2 FQNEAQ. The V gene lost 4 bases and the J gene lost 3 bases, with 10 bases spanning the gap. The CDR3 has 13 residues. The CDR3 DNA is TGTGCCAGCAGCTCGGGGCAGGACTACGAGCAGTACTTC. It codes for CASSSGQDYEQYF.

The chain employs TRBV7-2 and TRBJ1-6; D unresolved. The CDR3 contains 15 residues. The germline gives CDR1 SGHTA, CDR2 FQGNSA. Trimming took 3 bases from V and 8 from J, leaving 14 bases between them. The CDR3 spells CASSLMQVMDSPLHF. The CDR3 DNA is TGTGCCAGCAGCTTGATGCAGGTCATGGATTCACCCCTCCACTTT.

The J gene is TRBJ2-1, the V gene TRBV29-1; 7 bases match TRBD2. Losses at the gene ends were 7 bases for V and 7 bases for J; bases not matched to a gene: 10. The CDR3 consists of 13 residues. From germline, CDR1 is SQVTM and CDR2 ANQGSEA. The CDR3 nucleotides read TGCAGCGCCGCCGGGCGGGGGTATAATGAGCAGTTCTTC. It codes for CSAAGRGYNEQFF.

The J gene is TRBJ1-6, the V gene TRBV28; TRBD1 is a possible D gene (6 bases). The germline V and J ends were trimmed by 6 bases and 6 bases, with 12 bases remaining between them. CDR1 MDHEN and CDR2 SYDVKM come from the germline V gene. The CDR3 loop spans 14 amino acids. CDR3 sequence reads: CASSPTGPNSPLHF. Here the CDR3 DNA reads TGTGCCAGCAGCCCTACAGGGCCTAATTCACCCCTCCACTTT.

This clonotype was seen only once. V and J are TRBV4-2 and TRBJ2-1, with 9 positions matching TRBD2. After removal of 2 bases from V and 7 bases from J, the junction contained 6 bases not matched to a gene. The CDR3 contains 15 residues. Germline loops: CDR1 LGHNA, CDR2 YNFKEQ. As DNA, the CDR3 is TGTGCCAGCAGCCAATCGACTAGCGGCTCGAATGAGCAGTTCTTC. This translates into CASSQSTSGSNEQFF.

This clonotype was observed a handful of times. The chain uses TRBV5-4 and TRBJ2-1; 12 nucleotides align to TRBD2. The CDR3 length is 15 residues. V gave up 3 bases and J gave up 7 bases; unmatched junction bases: 5. Looked up from germline, CDR1 is SGHNT and CDR2 is YYREEE (reference sequence). The CDR3 DNA follows: TGTGCCAGCAGCTCGACTAGCGGGAGTGAGAATGAGCAGTTCTTC. Translation: CASSSTSGSENEQFF.

This clonotype was seen a handful of times. This chain connects TRBV9 to TRBJ1-6; D is uncertain. The CDR3 totals 14 residues. Between the trimmed V and J ends, which lost 3 bases and 11 bases, there was a span of 15 bases. Per germline, CDR1 SGDLS and CDR2 YYNGEE. CDR3 sequence reads: CASSALGSRPPLHF. The CDR3 region has the DNA TGTGCCAGCAGCGCCCTCGGAAGCCGTCCACCCCTCCACTTT.

The chain combines TRBV10-3 with TRBJ1-1, with 7 positions matching TRBD1. Losses at the gene ends were 4 bases for V and 5 bases for J; bases not matched to a gene: 13. The CDR3 spans 16 residues. Germline V lookup: CDR1 ENHRY, CDR2 SYGVKD. CDR3 bases: TGTGCCATCAGTGTGACAGGGATGTTGGCGGGGACTGAAGCTTTCTTT. It specifies CAISVTGMLAGTEAFF.

V gene TRBV7-2 combines with J gene TRBJ1-5; D not resolved. V lost 3 bases to trimming and J lost 5 bases, with 5 bases between them. The CDR3 runs 12 residues. Germline CDR1 SGHTA, CDR2 FQGNSA. The CDR3 DNA is TGTGCCAGCAGCTTCTGGGATCAGCCCCAGCATTTT. It is translated as CASSFWDQPQHF.

The count of this clonotype is one. One base away lies a much larger clone, so this may be a sequencing read error. The chain combines TRBV12-3 or TRBV12-4 with TRBJ2-1, with D possibly TRBD2 on 7 matching bases. The CDR3 is 17 amino acids. Trimming left V 4 bases short and J 7 bases short, with 23 bases between. The CDR3 nucleotides read TGTGCCAGCAGTTCCTTCGGGGGGCTAGCGTGGGGTAATGAGCAGTTCTTC. Amino acid sequence: CASSSFGGLAWGNEQFF.

This chain connects TRBV28 to TRBJ1-1, with TRBD1 matching over 9 bases. Trimming removed 8 bases from V and 6 bases from J; junction bases left unmatched: 10. CDR3 size: 14 residues. The V gene's germline CDR1 is MDHEN and CDR2 SYDVKM. In DNA form, the CDR3 reads TGTGCCAGCGTGCCCTCCTGGACAGGGGCTGAAGCTTTCTTT. Protein: CASVPSWTGAEAFF. Combining the CDR3 with reference TRBV28 and TRBJ1-1 gives the whole variable domain DVKVTQSSRYLVKRTGEKVFLECVQDMDHENMFWYRQDPGLGLRLIYFSYDVKMKEKGDIPEGYSVSREKKERFSLILESASTNQTSMYLCASVPSWTGAEAFFGQGTRLTVV.

About this clonotype itself: At one end the junction does not follow the germline gene, possibly because of a read error. The chain has TRBV19 and TRBJ1-1; D is unresolved. CDR1 LNHDA and CDR2 SQIVND come from the germline V gene (reference sequence). This CDR3 comprises 15 residues. CDR3 in amino acids: CASSINVAANTKAFF. The DNA of the CDR3 is TGTGCCAGTAGTATAAACGTTGCAGCGAACACTAAAGCTTTCTTT.

V and J are TRBV5-6 and TRBJ2-4; D is undetermined. The germline V gene encodes CDR1 SGHDT and CDR2 YYEEEE. The germline V and J ends were trimmed by 0 bases and 8 bases, with 12 bases remaining between them. The CDR3 extends over 14 amino acids. Written as DNA, the CDR3 is TGTGCCAGCAGCTTGGGATCTCACGCAGACATTCAGTACTTC. Amino acids: CASSLGSHADIQYF.

This chain's CDR3 is CATSITPHDNNSPLHF. CDR3 nucleotide sequence: TGTGCCACCAGCATTACCCCCCACGATAATAATTCACCCCTCCACTTT. The chain carries TRBV15 and TRBJ1-6; D uncertain. The ends were cut back, 4 bases at V and 5 bases at J, with 15 bases in the middle. The CDR3 spans 16 residues. Germline CDR1 and CDR2: LNHNV and YYDKDF (reference sequence).

The rearrangement links TRBV6-5 to TRBJ2-4; 10 nucleotides agree with TRBD2. Per germline, CDR1 MNHEY and CDR2 SVGAGI. Trimming took 5 bases from V and 5 from J; bases not matched to a gene: 9. The CDR3 is 16 amino acids. CDR3 sequence reads: CASSEAWTSGQNIQYF. The CDR3 DNA reads TGTGCCAGCAGTGAAGCTTGGACTAGCGGTCAAAACATTCAGTACTTC.

This clonotype was detected only a few times. The chain couples TRBV20-1 to TRBJ2-7, with 10 bases matching TRBD2. V lost 4 bases and J lost 6; bases outside the gene matches: 9. The germline CDR1 and CDR2 sequences are DFQATT and SNEGSKA (reference sequence). This CDR3 has 14 residues. In DNA, the CDR3 is TGCAGTGCTATAAAAACTAGCGGGGTGGGCGAGCAGTACTTC. Amino acid sequence: CSAIKTSGVGEQYF.

For this clonotype: One end of the junction is discordant with germline, which a read error may explain. The V call is TRBV6-4, the J call TRBJ2-5; D uncertain. The length of the CDR3 is 8 residues. Germline V gives CDR1 MRHNA, CDR2 SNTAGT. In nucleotides, the CDR3 is TGTGCCAGCAGTTCCCGCCCTTTC. Translating gives CASSSRPF.